The 5 T cell receptor beta chains presented below share a single source sample, sequenced in a study of shared clonotypes between healthy human individuals. Clones were sequenced by immunoSEQ multiplex PCR, and TCRdb holds only the in-frame ones, with some missing. The table has 150,000 to 200,000 clones, approximately 92% seen once; the top ten hold 0.067%. The sequenced material came from naive CD4+ T cells sorted from blood. Subset specified: CD45RA+ positively selected. The receptors derive from a woman aged 25-40 years in good health.

The chain uses TRBV5-3 and TRBJ2-4; 13 bases match TRBD2. TRBV5-3 is classed as an ORF, of uncertain function. The V gene end was trimmed by 2 bases and the J gene end by 5 bases; junction bases not matched to a gene: 13. The CDR3 sequence is 19 residues long. This CDR3 is CARSLPGLAGEGLQNIQYF. CDR3 bases: TGTGCCAGAAGCTTACCCGGACTAGCGGGAGAAGGTCTCCAAAACATTCAGTACTTC.

This chain joins TRBV5-1 and TRBJ2-5, with a weak D call TRBD2 (6 bases). The CDR3 sequence is 15 residues long. V lost 1 base to trimming and J lost 0 bases, with 10 bases between them. Per the germline V gene, CDR1 is SGHRS and CDR2 is YFSETQ. The CDR3 sequence is CASSLTSSYQETQYF. The DNA for the CDR3 is TGCGCCAGCAGCTTGACTAGCAGTTACCAAGAGACCCAGTACTTC.

The J gene is TRBJ1-1, the V gene TRBV10-3, with D uncertain. CDR3 size: 14 residues. V lost 4 bases to trimming and J lost 0 bases, with 9 bases between them. Germline V lookup: CDR1 ENHRY, CDR2 SYGVKD. The CDR3 coding sequence is TGTGCCATCAGTGGAACACCCATGAACACTGAAGCTTTCTTT. Encoded protein: CAISGTPMNTEAFF.

The V and J genes are TRBV9 and TRBJ2-7; D may be TRBD1 (6 bases). Per the germline V gene, CDR1 is SGDLS and CDR2 is YYNGEE. The CDR3 runs to 13 residues. V was shortened by 5 bases and J by 4 bases, with 13 bases between the two germline ends. The DNA of the CDR3 is TGTGCCAGCAGTTTTATTCAGGGGTACGAGCAGTACTTC. This codes for CASSFIQGYEQYF. Based on the CDR3 plus reference TRBV9 and TRBJ2-7, the full variable domain is DSGVTQTPKHLITATGQRVTLRCSPRSGDLSVYWYQQSLDQGLQFLIQYYNGEERAKGNILERFSAQQFPDLHSELNLSSLELGDSALYFCASSFIQGYEQYFGPGTRLTVT.

This chain joins TRBV11-2 and TRBJ1-2; D perhaps matches TRBD1 (6 bases). From germline, CDR1 is SGHAT and CDR2 FQNNGV. CDR3 length equals 12 residues. With 5 bases removed from V and 4 bases from J, the gap between germline ends came to 8 bases. This CDR3 reads CASSRDTYGYTF. The CDR3 DNA is TGTGCCAGCAGCAGGGACACCTATGGCTACACCTTC. Using reference TRBV11-2 and TRBJ1-2 for the parts outside the CDR3, the full variable domain is EAGVAQSPRYKIIEKRQSVAFWCNPISGHATLYWYQQILGQGPKLLIQFQNNGVVDDSQLPKDRFSAERLKGVDSTLKIQPAKLEDSAVYLCASSRDTYGYTFGSGTRLTVV.